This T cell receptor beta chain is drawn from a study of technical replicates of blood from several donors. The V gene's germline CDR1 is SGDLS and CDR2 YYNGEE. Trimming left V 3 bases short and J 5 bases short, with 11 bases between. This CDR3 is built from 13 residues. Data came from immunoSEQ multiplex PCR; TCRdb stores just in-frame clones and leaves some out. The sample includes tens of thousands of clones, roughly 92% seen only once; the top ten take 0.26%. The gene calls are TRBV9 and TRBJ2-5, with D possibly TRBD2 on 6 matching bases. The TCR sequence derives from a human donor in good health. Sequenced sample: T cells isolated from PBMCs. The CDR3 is CASSARDFETQYF. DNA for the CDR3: TGTGCCAGCAGCGCGAGGGACTTTGAGACCCAGTACTTC.